The 26 T cell receptor beta chains below all came from one sample that was sequenced in a study of T cell repertoires in cytomegalovirus infection. TCRdb analysed the reads with MiXCR anew, one entry per CDR3 protein. The sample has about a million distinct CDR3 sequences, roughly a third seen once; the top ten hold around an eighth. Antigens of these TCRs are unknown. This sample comprised cultured CD8+ T cells from PBMCs, obtained from culture after CMV antigen stimulation. Receptors were obtained from a human donor in good health (CMV status not recorded). Some clones in this sample may be carry-over from other donors' samples.

V and J are TRBV15 and TRBJ2-3; 12 nucleotides agree with TRBD2. The length of the CDR3 is 20 residues. Germline V gene sequence: CDR1 LNHNV, CDR2 YYDKDF (reference sequence). Trimming took 0 bases from V and 4 from J; bases not matched to a gene: 14. The CDR3 bases are TGTGCCACCAGCAGAGATTTATGGCTAGCGGGGGGGACTCCCTCAGATACGCAGTATTTT. It specifies CATSRDLWLAGGTPSDTQYF.

This clonotype was observed a handful of times. The chain uses TRBV6-2 or TRBV6-3 and TRBJ2-7; TRBD2 is a possible D gene (5 bases). Trimming shortened V by 2 bases and J by 1 base, and 9 bases separated the two germline ends. Germline V gene lookup returns CDR1 MNHEY and CDR2 SVGEGT. This CDR3 spans 14 amino acids. CDR3 loop: CASSYDRESYEQYV. As DNA, the CDR3 is TGTGCCAGCAGTTACGATCGGGAATCCTACGAGCAGTACGTC.

The CDR3 bases are TGTGCCAGCAGTTACCTTGCAGGTAGCGGAGAGACCCAGTACTTC. This codes for CASSYLAGSGETQYF. This chain links TRBV6-6 with TRBJ2-5, with D possibly TRBD2 on 6 matching bases. Per germline, CDR1 MNHNY and CDR2 SVGAGI (reference sequence). The CDR3 is 15 amino acids. Between the trimmed V and J ends, which lost 2 bases and 4 bases, there was a span of 14 bases.

The chain has TRBV12-3 or TRBV12-4 and TRBJ1-2; possible D gene TRBD1, 5 bases. Between the trimmed V and J ends, which lost 6 bases and 0 bases, there was a span of 8 bases. This CDR3 contains 13 residues. The chain's CDR3 is CASSWTPNYGYTF. In DNA, the CDR3 is TGTGCCAGCAGCTGGACACCTAACTATGGCTACACCTTC.

The V gene is TRBV4-1, the J gene TRBJ2-3; 10 bases line up with TRBD2. Germline loops: CDR1 MGHRA, CDR2 YSYEKL. The CDR3 covers 19 residues. Trimming took 0 bases from V and 6 from J; bases not matched to a gene: 15. The CDR3 spells CASSQDEARLAGVRDTQYF. The CDR3 DNA reads as TGCGCCAGCAGCCAAGATGAAGCAAGGCTAGCGGGGGTTCGCGATACGCAGTATTTT.

This clonotype was seen repeatedly, ten times or more. V gene TRBV7-2 combines with J gene TRBJ1-3; D is unclear. Germline V gene data show CDR1 as SGHTA and CDR2 as FQGNSA. This CDR3 has 15 amino acids. V dropped 5 bases and J dropped 0 bases, with 11 bases sitting between them. This CDR3 is CASSPGAFSGNTIYF. The CDR3, as DNA: TGTGCCAGCAGCCCGGGAGCTTTCTCTGGAAACACCATATATTTT.

The rearrangement joins TRBV9 to TRBJ1-5, with unresolved D. The germline CDR1 and CDR2 sequences are SGDLS and YYNGEE. Trimming removed 2 bases at V and 7 bases at J, with 10 bases between. The CDR3 extends over 13 amino acids. This CDR3 is CASSVSAGQPQHF. The CDR3, as DNA: TGTGCCAGCAGCGTTTCGGCGGGGCAGCCCCAGCATTTT.

The chain links TRBV19 to TRBJ1-4; D gene uncertain. CDR1 is LNHDA, CDR2 SQIVND, per germline (reference sequence). The V end was cut by 10 bases, the J end by 5 bases, with 20 bases between. CDR3 size: 15 residues. CDR3 nucleotide sequence: TGTGCCATCGCCAAAGAGGCAGACCCGAATGAAAAACTGTTTTTT. Its translation is CAIAKEADPNEKLFF.

The chain combines TRBV10-3 with TRBJ2-1; 10 bases are a match to TRBD2. The CDR3 extends over 14 amino acids. Germline V lookup: CDR1 ENHRY, CDR2 SYGVKD. With V trimmed by 3 bases and J by 7 bases, 3 bases remained unmatched. The CDR3 sequence: CAISDTSGANEQFF. The CDR3 nucleotides are TGTGCCATCAGTGACACTAGCGGGGCTAATGAGCAGTTCTTC.

This clonotype was counted at least ten times. The chain recombines TRBV27 with TRBJ1-1; tentative D call: TRBD1 (6 bases). CDR3 length: 13 amino acids. The germline gives CDR1 MNHEY, CDR2 SMNVEV (reference sequence). With 6 bases removed from V and 1 base from J, the gap between germline ends came to 9 bases. CDR3: CASRRGGNTEAFF. In DNA form, the CDR3 reads TGTGCCAGCAGGCGAGGGGGGAACACTGAAGCTTTCTTT.

The rearrangement joins TRBV20-1 to TRBJ2-7, with 13 bases identical to TRBD2. Losses at the gene ends were 6 bases for V and 1 base for J; bases not matched to a gene: 6. Per germline, CDR1 DFQATT and CDR2 SNEGSKA (reference sequence). The CDR3 consists of 15 residues. CDR3: CSARTSGGESYEQYV. DNA of the CDR3: TGCAGTGCAAGGACTAGCGGGGGAGAATCCTACGAGCAGTACGTC.

This clonotype was counted ten times or more. The chain combines TRBV6-1 with TRBJ1-1, with no clear D. Germline loops: CDR1 MNHNS, CDR2 SASEGT. The CDR3 totals 15 residues. V gave up 0 bases and J gave up 0 bases, with 8 bases separating them. CDR3 DNA: TGTGCCAGCAGTGAAGCCCACGTCCTGAACACTGAAGCTTTCTTT. Residues: CASSEAHVLNTEAFF.

V is TRBV25-1 and J is TRBJ2-5; TRBD1 aligns across 8 bases. The CDR3 contains 12 residues. V lost 8 bases and J lost 5; bases outside the gene matches: 4. Germline V gene lookup returns CDR1 MGHDK and CDR2 SYGVNS. CDR3 bases: TGTGCCAGCTACACAGGGGGGGAGACCCAGTACTTC. Protein: CASYTGGETQYF.

This clonotype came up many times. The V gene is TRBV7-6, the J gene TRBJ2-3, with 9 nucleotides matching TRBD1. The trim removed 5 bases at V and 4 bases at J, leaving 10 bases unmatched. The CDR3 is 16 residues long. The germline gives CDR1 SGHVS, CDR2 FNYEAQ. Written as DNA, the CDR3 is TGTGCCAGCAGCAATTCCCCTCGGGACAGGGCAGATACGCAGTATTTT. This sequence encodes CASSNSPRDRADTQYF.

This chain joins TRBV6-5 and TRBJ2-1, with 7 positions matching TRBD1. Germline V gene data show CDR1 as MNHEY and CDR2 as SVGAGI. The CDR3 is 15 amino acids. The junction had 9 bases not matched to a gene; V was cut back by 2 bases and J by 8 bases. CDR3 in amino acids: CASSYIGRGMDEQFF. The CDR3 coding sequence is TGTGCCAGCAGTTACATCGGCAGGGGGATGGATGAGCAGTTCTTC.

Comment on this clonotype: At one end the junction does not follow the germline gene, possibly because of a read error. This chain uses TRBV5-1 with TRBJ2-5; 7 bases match TRBD1. Germline loops: CDR1 SGHRS, CDR2 YFSETQ. This CDR3 has 15 amino acids. The CDR3 loop reads CASSEGARNQETQYF. CDR3 sequence (DNA): TGCGCCAGCAGCGAGGGGGCGCGGAACCAGGAGACCCAGTACTTC.

This clonotype came up a few times. In DNA form, the CDR3 reads TGTGCCAGCAGCCTTACGTCAGGGGGGCCCCGCTCCTACGAGCAGTACTTC. Translated, it gives CASSLTSGGPRSYEQYF. This chain links TRBV27 with TRBJ2-7, with a tentative D call TRBD1 (7 bases). V dropped 6 bases and J dropped 0 bases, with 21 bases sitting between them. The CDR3 spans 17 residues. The germline V gene encodes CDR1 MNHEY and CDR2 SMNVEV (reference sequence).

In nucleotides, the CDR3 is TGTGCCAGCAGCGTTACCGGGGTCGCGTTGGAAAAACTGTTTTTT. Protein sequence: CASSVTGVALEKLFF. The chain uses TRBV5-6 and TRBJ1-4; unclear D gene. Germline assignment: CDR1 SGHDT and CDR2 YYEEEE. The V end was cut by 4 bases, the J end by 8 bases, with 18 bases between. The CDR3 loop spans 15 amino acids.

The sample holds many counts of this clonotype. The V call is TRBV7-6, the J call TRBJ1-5; possibly TRBD1 for D (6 bases). Germline V CDR1 and CDR2: SGHVS, FNYEAQ. Trimming removed 3 bases from V and 0 bases from J, with 15 bases in between. CDR3 length: 17 residues. The CDR3 bases are TGTGCCAGCAGCTTGGGGACATTGGGCGGTAGCAATCAGCCCCAGCATTTT. It is translated as CASSLGTLGGSNQPQHF.

In this sample, this clonotype turned up once. This chain links TRBV7-4 with TRBJ1-1; 10 nucleotides match TRBD1. The germline CDR1 and CDR2 sequences are SGHVT and SQSDAQ. This CDR3 has 15 residues. V was clipped by 5 bases and J by 5 bases; unmatched bases: 8. CDR3 in amino acids: CASSVTGGFKTEAFF. CDR3 nucleotides: TGTGCCAGCAGCGTGACAGGGGGCTTTAAGACTGAAGCTTTCTTT. Full variable domain (outside the CDR3, taken from reference TRBV7-4 and TRBJ1-1): GAGVSQSPRYKVAKRGRDVALRCDSISGHVTLYWYRQTLGQGSEVLTYSQSDAQRDKSGRPSGRFSAERPERSVSTLKIQRTEQGDSAVYLCASSVTGGFKTEAFFGQGTRLTVV.

The rearrangement joins TRBV12-3 or TRBV12-4 to TRBJ2-3; the D gene could be TRBD1 or TRBD2 (7 bases each). Trimming cost V 6 bases and J 2 bases, with 18 bases left between them. This CDR3 has 16 amino acids. The DNA for the CDR3 is TGTGCCAGCAGCCGATTGACAGGGACTATCACAGATACGCAGTATTTT. Protein: CASSRLTGTITDTQYF.

This clonotype came up once. The V and J genes are TRBV6-2 or TRBV6-3 and TRBJ2-1; no reliable D call. The CDR3 spans 13 residues. V was pared by 7 bases and J by 2 bases, with 9 bases between. Germline lookup yields CDR1 MNHEY and CDR2 SVGEGT. The CDR3 protein is CASTHRPYNEQFF. CDR3 sequence (DNA): TGTGCCAGCACCCACCGGCCCTACAATGAGCAGTTCTTC.

This clonotype was picked up a small number of times. V usage is TRBV6-1 and J usage is TRBJ2-2; the D is unclear. CDR1 MNHNS and CDR2 SASEGT come from the germline V gene. With 2 bases removed from V and 6 bases from J, the gap between germline ends came to 10 bases. This CDR3 spans 14 amino acids. In DNA, the CDR3 is TGTGCCAGCAGTGAACTGACGCTTTCCGGGGAGCTGTTTTTT. Protein product: CASSELTLSGELFF.

The chain joins TRBV20-1 to TRBJ2-5; D is possibly TRBD1 or TRBD2 (5 bases each). CDR3 length: 13 amino acids. From germline, CDR1 is DFQATT and CDR2 SNEGSKA (reference sequence). CDR3 DNA: TGCAGCTCGGAAGGGACGTACCAAGAGACCCAGTACTTC. It translates to CSSEGTYQETQYF.

The rearrangement joins TRBV4-3 to TRBJ1-5; no definite D call. CDR1 and CDR2 (germline): LGHNA, YSLEER. The V gene lost 1 base and the J gene lost 1 base, with 8 bases spanning the gap. CDR3 length: 15 amino acids. In DNA, the CDR3 is TGCGCCAGCAGCCAAGTCGAGCGGAGCAATCAGCCCCAGCATTTT. Its protein product is CASSQVERSNQPQHF.

The V and J genes are TRBV5-1 and TRBJ1-1; TRBD1 is a possible D gene (5 bases). V lost 2 bases and J lost 1, with 12 bases in between. CDR1 SGHRS and CDR2 YFSETQ come from the germline V gene. The CDR3 sequence is 15 residues long. The CDR3 DNA follows: TGCGCCAGCAGCTTAGAGGGACGGAAGAACACTGAAGCTTTCTTT. Amino acid sequence: CASSLEGRKNTEAFF.